The source of this T cell receptor beta chain is a study of cytomegalovirus exposure and HLA in healthy donors. General observations from the study: Most CMV-associated TCR beta chains appeared HLA-restricted in a later analysis. TCR beta chains numbering more than 150 were designated cytomegalovirus-associated.

As concerns this clone: Its target is not known.

Vbeta (60) and Jbeta (13) primers were used in the PCR. Libraries were prepared by immunoSEQ multiplex PCR; TCRdb keeps only in-frame clonotypes and omits some of them. This sample has about 200,000 clones, with over 65% found just once. Healthy donors of bone marrow made up the group. V was clipped by 4 bases and J by 3 bases; unmatched bases: 5. Germline V gives CDR1 SNHLY, CDR2 FYNNEI. The CDR3 contains 15 residues. The receptor comes from a man younger than 35 in good health and CMV-seronegative. Material for sequencing was PBMCs. This chain uses TRBV2 with TRBJ1-4, with 7 bases lining up with TRBD1. The CDR3 DNA sequence: TGTGCCAGCAGTGCGGACAGGCCCCCTAATGAAAAACTGTTTTTT. It encodes CASSADRPPNEKLFF. The entire variable domain, with the rest obtained from reference TRBV2 and TRBJ1-4, is as follows: EPEVTQTPSHQVTQMGQEVILRCVPISNHLYFYWYRQILGQKVEFLVSFYNNEISEKSEIFDDQFSVERPDGSNFTLKIRSTKLEDSAMYFCASSADRPPNEKLFFGSGTQLSVL.